This T cell receptor (beta chain) derives from a study of T cell repertoires in cytomegalovirus infection. Via MiXCR, TCRdb re-called the reads, giving one row per CDR3 protein. The sample records 150,000 to 200,000 distinct CDR3 sequences, approximately 19% being singletons. Notes on the study in general: HLA-C-restricted TCR beta clonotypes specific for CMV led the ex vivo response. Totalled public TCR beta family frequency picked out people who carried CMV plus the relevant HLA.

This clonotype has a count of ten or more. Its antigen remains unidentified. From germline, CDR1 is SEHNR and CDR2 FQNEAQ (reference sequence). Trimming took 5 bases from V and 5 from J; bases not matched to a gene: 11. The CDR3 is 16 amino acids. Specimen: PBMCs. This receptor was taken from a human donor in good health (CMV status not recorded). Some clones in this sample may be carry-over from other donors' samples. The chain uses TRBV7-9 and TRBJ2-1, with 8 nucleotides matching TRBD2. This CDR3 reads CASSPSGLAGHNEQFF. CDR3 sequence (DNA): TGTGCCAGCAGCCCTAGTGGGCTAGCGGGCCACAATGAGCAGTTCTTC.